This TCR beta chain stems from a study of Graves' ophthalmopathy and Graves' hyperthyroidism listed by TCRdb under 2018. Notes on the research overall: Peripheral blood was collected at initial diagnosis, before any treatment. The study used signatures of the TCR beta repertoire to tell Graves' ophthalmopathy apart from Graves' hyperthyroidism and to predict which patients would progress to ophthalmopathy. In total, around 140 blood samples were TCR-sequenced: 43 ophthalmopathy, 75 hyperthyroidism and approximately 17 hyperthyroidism-to-ophthalmopathy patients. A discovery set of 100 patients (about 45 ophthalmopathy, about 55 stable hyperthyroidism) was enrolled to explore V-J signatures distinguishing ophthalmopathy from hyperthyroidism. An independent validation cohort comprised roughly 20 hyperthyroidism patients and over 15 patients who later progressed from hyperthyroidism to ophthalmopathy. In over 5 hyperthyroidism patients, the T-cell repertoire of thyroid tissue was compared with the T-cell repertoire of blood. Following sampling, methimazole starting at 30 mg daily was administered to hyperthyroidism patients, and high-dose intravenous methylprednisolone was administered to ophthalmopathy patients. The approximately 100 discovery patients were divided at random into training and test sets in a 7:3 ratio.

Sequences LGHNT (CDR1) and FRNRAP (CDR2) are obtained from the germline V gene. The CDR3 runs 15 amino acids, cysteine and phenylalanine included. Just CDR3 DNA is preserved here, 45 bases in frame from base 1. Hyperthyroidism was defined as stable when no progression to ophthalmopathy occurred within 18 months of follow-up. Hyperthyroidism patients were newly diagnosed, were aged 18 to 65 years, and had a disease duration under 2 months. Anyone with other autoimmune diseases, uncontrolled infections, pregnancy or lactation was excluded from the study. Diagnosis was based on clinical symptoms, serum thyroxine, TRAb, thyroid ultrasound and orbital computed tomography. Ficoll-Paque density gradient centrifugation was used to isolate PBMCs from approximately 10 ml of fresh peripheral blood. Total RNA was extracted using Trizol reagent, and RNA quality was checked on an Agilent 2100 Bioanalyzer. Beyond this particular receptor, the publication reports: In validation, the model predicted ophthalmopathy progression with about 71% sensitivity and 72.22% specificity; approximately 12 predicted patients were CT-confirmed with GO in a median of approximately 6.5 months. Most expanded thyroid clonotypes with frequency above 0.001 were also detected in blood, suggesting blood repertoires may reflect the thyroid immune response. In cross-validation, the 13-signature model distinguished ophthalmopathy from stable hyperthyroidism with about 90% sensitivity and just under 84% specificity, and in the test set the corresponding values were roughly 80% and 75%. No statistical method was used to set the sample size in advance, and the investigators knew which group each participant was assigned to.

For repertoire sequencing, the TCR beta CDR3 regions were amplified from RNA transcripts. The first round of RT-PCR was done with HTBI primers and the Qiagen OneStep RT-PCR kit, and was followed by a second round of multiplex PCR, then size selection and purification. Libraries were sequenced paired-end with 100 bp reads on an Illumina HiSeq2000. Processing in the source paper ran as follows. SOAPnuke was used for read processing, and reads with adapters, uncalled bases, a mean Phred below 15, or no exact constant-primer or identifier match were discarded. High-quality paired reads were merged with COPE v1.2.5. Each unique nucleotide sequence was treated as a clonotype, and MiTCR v1.1 was used to align the clonotypes to the IMGT TRB V, D and J references. Only V-J combinations with frequency above 0.0001 were analysed, covering about 99% of repertoires. For each V-J combination, a TCR clonal expansion and chaos score was defined as F50 clonal expansion divided by the chaos observed in the TCRdist matrix. Welch's t-statistics and random forest were used to reduce features to over ten V-J combinations, which were fed into a naive Bayes classifier. The Morisita-Horn index was used to measure how similar the thyroid and blood repertoires were. The public reads were reprocessed in TCRdb via fastp at Q25 and MiXCR, keeping in-frame beta chains. A single entry per CDR3 protein holds the most common genes and DNA from its merged rows. These V and J calls derive from TCRdb rather than the authors' analysis. In all, the sample holds hundreds of thousands of distinct CDR3 sequences, and about 20% of those were seen once. Of the sample, more than 5.5% falls within the top ten clones.

A note on this clonotype: Its target antigen remains unknown. The junction shows a germline mismatch at one end, possibly a read error.

The source of this sequence is a woman aged 18-29 years with stable Graves' hyperthyroidism. Some clones in this sample may be carry-over from other donors' samples. Donor details come from another sample of the same person, matched by shared clones. The sequenced material came from peripheral blood. The chain is made from TRBV12-5 and TRBJ2-5; 7 bases in the middle match TRBD1. CDR3 reads: CASGQTDRFGETKYF. The DNA sequence is given as TGTGCTAGTGGTCAAACGGACAGGTTCGGAGAGACCAAGTACTTC.